These 21 T cell receptor beta chains share one sample of origin, sequenced in a study of T cell responses to AZD1222 COVID-19 vaccine. Some clones are missing from TCRdb's copy, which holds only in-frame ones; the method was immunoSEQ multiplex PCR. The data hold 130,000 or so clones, with 91% observed a single time. Material: peripheral blood, obtained 28 days after the second dose of the MenACWY control vaccine. The receptors were gathered from an adult who received the MenACWY meningococcal vaccine as a control.

This CDR3 reads CASSLDSGTSYEQYF. The CDR3 nucleotides are TGTGCCAGCAGCTTAGACAGCGGAACCTCCTACGAGCAGTACTTC. This sequence joins TRBV7-2 and TRBJ2-7; the D gene is possibly TRBD2 (5 bases). The V end was cut by 1 base, the J end by 0 bases, with 10 bases between. The V gene's germline CDR1 is SGHTA and CDR2 FQGNSA. The CDR3 consists of 15 residues. Full variable domain (outside the CDR3, taken from reference TRBV7-2 and TRBJ2-7): GAGVSQSPSNKVTEKGKDVELRCDPISGHTALYWYRQSLGQGLEFLIYFQGNSAPDKSGLPSDRFSAERTGGSVSTLTIQRTQQEDSAVYLCASSLDSGTSYEQYFGPGTRLTVT.

This chain uses TRBV5-1 with TRBJ1-2, with D tentatively TRBD1 (6 bases). CDR1 is SGHRS and CDR2 is YFSETQ in the germline V gene. The CDR3 runs to 14 residues. The germline V and J ends were trimmed by 3 bases and 4 bases, with 13 bases remaining between them. The CDR3 region has the DNA TGCGCCAGCAGCTCCGGGACACAGATCTATGGCTACACCTTC. Protein product: CASSSGTQIYGYTF.

This clone turned up a few times. In nucleotides, the CDR3 is TGTGCCAGCAGTGAATATGTGGACAGGGGGGATCAGCCCCAGCATTTT. Translation gives CASSEYVDRGDQPQHF. The chain employs TRBV6-1 and TRBJ1-5; 10 nucleotides match TRBD1. The V segment lost 2 bases and the J segment 5 bases; nucleotides outside the gene matches: 6. Germline V CDR1 and CDR2: MNHNS, SASEGT. The CDR3 totals 16 residues.

In nucleotides, the CDR3 is TGTGCCAGCAGCAACCTAGCGGGACTAGCGGGAGGATACAATGAGCAGTTCTTC. Its translation: CASSNLAGLAGGYNEQFF. The rearrangement uses TRBV7-9 and TRBJ2-1; 15 nucleotides align to TRBD2. J was trimmed by 4 bases and V by 5 bases; bases with no gene match: 9. From germline, CDR1 is SEHNR and CDR2 FQNEAQ (reference sequence). This CDR3 region has 18 residues.

The CDR3: CASSIEGLASGNIQYF. The CDR3 nucleotides read TGTGCCAGTAGTATTGAGGGACTAGCGAGTGGAAACATTCAGTACTTC. The J gene is TRBJ2-4, the V gene TRBV19; 10 bases are shared with TRBD2. This CDR3 region has 16 residues. The germline V gene encodes CDR1 LNHDA and CDR2 SQIVND (reference sequence). V dropped 3 bases and J dropped 6; count of bases not matched to a gene: 8. The full variable domain, its missing parts supplied by reference TRBV19 and TRBJ2-4, is DGGITQSPKYLFRKEGQNVTLSCEQNLNHDAMYWYRQDPGQGLRLIYYSQIVNDFQKGDIAEGYSVSREKKESFPLTVTSAQKNPTAFYLCASSIEGLASGNIQYFGAGTRLSVL.

CDR3 bases: TGTGCCAGCAGTTACCCCCGTCAGGGGGGTAGCAATCAGCCCCAGCATTTT. It specifies CASSYPRQGGSNQPQHF. The chain recombines TRBV6-2 or TRBV6-3 with TRBJ1-5; 7 nucleotides line up with TRBD1. With 2 bases clipped from V and 0 bases from J, the junction kept 7 bases outside the gene matches. This CDR3 region has 17 residues. The germline V gene has CDR1 MNHEY and CDR2 SVGEGT.

The gene calls are TRBV10-2 and TRBJ1-4, with D perhaps TRBD1 (6 bases). Germline CDR1 WSHSY, CDR2 SAAADI. This CDR3 is built from 13 residues. Trimming removed 4 bases from V and 8 bases from J, with 11 bases in between. The CDR3 protein is CASSGTEAEKLFF. CDR3 DNA: TGCGCCAGCAGTGGGACAGAAGCAGAAAAACTGTTTTTT.

V and J are TRBV6-5 and TRBJ1-4, with 7 bases that match TRBD1. The V gene's germline CDR1 is MNHEY and CDR2 SVGAGI. V lost 6 bases and J lost 2; bases outside the gene matches: 3. The CDR3 loop spans 14 amino acids. CDR3 in DNA: TGTGCCAGCAGAAAGGGACAGACTAATGAAAAACTGTTTTTT. The encoded protein is CASRKGQTNEKLFF.

This clone came up once. The chain uses TRBV7-8 and TRBJ2-6; possible D gene TRBD1, 6 bases. The CDR3 spans 16 residues. The V and J ends lost 1 base and 2 bases respectively, with 9 bases between them. The germline gives CDR1 SGHVS, CDR2 FQNEAQ. The CDR3 reads CASSLGYRAGANVLTF. CDR3 bases: TGTGCCAGCAGCTTAGGATACAGGGCTGGGGCCAACGTCCTGACTTTC.

The rearrangement links TRBV29-1 to TRBJ2-7; TRBD2 is a possible D gene (6 bases). Deletions cut 4 bases from V and 4 bases from J, with 8 bases between. This CDR3 is built from 11 residues. Germline V CDR1 and CDR2: SQVTM, ANQGSEA. This CDR3 is CSVAGDYEQYF. CDR3 sequence (DNA): TGCAGCGTTGCGGGGGATTACGAGCAGTACTTC.

This rearrangement joins TRBV12-3 or TRBV12-4 to TRBJ1-1, with 9 bases lining up with TRBD1. V was pared by 5 bases and J by 9 bases, with 7 bases of the junction left unmatched. This CDR3 is 13 amino acids long. CDR3 coding DNA: TGTGCCAGCAGTATCTCCGGGACAGGGAAAGCTTTCTTT. Amino acids: CASSISGTGKAFF.

This clone showed up just once. This rearrangement joins TRBV12-3 or TRBV12-4 to TRBJ1-5; D gene unclear. V gave up 1 base and J gave up 3 bases, with 1 base separating them. CDR3 size: 12 residues. DNA of the CDR3: TGTGCCAGCAGTTTAGTCAATCAGCCCCAGCATTTT. It encodes CASSLVNQPQHF.

The CDR3: CASSGDWSSGNTIYF. In nucleotides, the CDR3 is TGTGCCAGCAGCGGAGATTGGAGCTCTGGAAACACCATATATTTT. The chain links TRBV6-5 to TRBJ1-3; D is ambiguous. The CDR3 is made up of 15 amino acids. The ends were cut back, 6 bases at V and 0 bases at J, with 12 bases in the middle. Germline V gives CDR1 MNHEY, CDR2 SVGAGI.

There are a few counts of this clone. The V and J genes are TRBV18 and TRBJ1-5, with D perhaps TRBD1 (6 bases). Germline CDR1 KGHSH, CDR2 LQKENI. CDR3 length: 16 amino acids. The V end was cut by 5 bases, the J end by 6 bases, with 20 bases between. In nucleotides, the CDR3 is TGTGCCAGCTCAACGATGGAGGGGGTATCGGGTCAGCCCCAGCATTTT. The encoded protein is CASSTMEGVSGQPQHF.

The chain couples TRBV27 to TRBJ1-1; D possibly corresponds to TRBD1 (6 bases). The CDR3 is 15 residues long. Per the germline V gene, CDR1 is MNHEY and CDR2 is SMNVEV (reference sequence). Trimming took 4 bases from V and 4 from J, leaving 16 bases between them. In nucleotides, the CDR3 is TGTGCCAGCAGTTCACGACAGGCAAAGGGCACTGAAGCTTTCTTT. Amino acids: CASSSRQAKGTEAFF.

The V and J genes are TRBV10-3 and TRBJ2-2, with no clear D. V lost 3 bases and J lost 1, with 12 bases in between. This CDR3 region has 16 residues. Germline V CDR1 and CDR2: ENHRY, SYGVKD. CDR3 sequence: CAISDQGPLNTGELFF. CDR3 nucleotide sequence: TGTGCCATCAGTGATCAAGGGCCGCTGAACACCGGGGAGCTGTTTTTT.

This clone was observed a few times. The V gene is TRBV10-3, the J gene TRBJ2-1; 7 nucleotides match TRBD2. The CDR3 covers 14 residues. The germline V gene has CDR1 ENHRY and CDR2 SYGVKD. Unmatched junction bases numbered 2, after V lost 2 bases and J lost 4 bases. CDR3 in amino acids: CAISERRGYNEQFF. The CDR3 region has the DNA TGTGCCATCAGTGAGAGGCGGGGGTACAATGAGCAGTTCTTC.

The V and J genes are TRBV9 and TRBJ2-5; D is undetermined. The CDR3 is made up of 15 amino acids. Trimming cost V 0 bases and J 2 bases, with 11 bases left between them. Germline CDR1 reads SGDLS; CDR2 reads YYNGEE. The CDR3 region is CASSVAPTSQETQYF. The CDR3 coding sequence is TGTGCCAGCAGCGTAGCTCCGACCAGTCAAGAGACCCAGTACTTC.

The chain has TRBV19 and TRBJ1-1; D is uncertain. CDR1 is LNHDA and CDR2 is SQIVND in the germline V gene (reference sequence). CDR3 length equals 12 residues. Between the trimmed V and J ends, which lost 6 bases and 4 bases, there was a span of 9 bases. Written as DNA, the CDR3 is TGTGCCAGTAGCGTGCTTTTCACTGAAGCTTTCTTT. Amino acid sequence: CASSVLFTEAFF.

The V and J genes are TRBV4-3 and TRBJ2-2; D is perhaps TRBD1 (6 bases). The CDR3 length is 16 residues. CDR1 LGHNA and CDR2 YSLEER come from the germline V gene. V was pared by 4 bases and J by 5 bases, with 17 bases between. CDR3 loop: CASSPIVGQGTGELFF. CDR3 DNA sequence: TGCGCCAGCAGCCCAATCGTGGGCCAGGGGACCGGGGAGCTGTTTTTT.

The chain employs TRBV6-5 and TRBJ2-7; unclear D gene. The V end was cut by 5 bases, the J end by 3 bases, with 14 bases between. Germline V gene data show CDR1 as MNHEY and CDR2 as SVGAGI. The CDR3 is made up of 14 amino acids. The CDR3 sequence is CASSPVSRSYEQYF. The CDR3 DNA reads as TGTGCCAGCAGTCCCGTATCCCGGAGCTACGAGCAGTACTTC.